One and the same sample provided the 25 T cell receptor beta chains below, sequenced in a study of T cell responses to AZD1222 COVID-19 vaccine. Sequenced by immunoSEQ multiplex PCR; TCRdb stores in-frame clones only, minus some. This table has 130,000 to 150,000 clones, approximately 89% appearing once. The sample in question was peripheral blood, obtained on day 0 of AZD1222 vaccination. The source of these receptors is an adult in good health.

The chain is built from TRBV5-1 and TRBJ2-1; 7 bases are shared with TRBD2. The CDR3 is made up of 14 amino acids. Trimming took 0 bases from V and 6 from J; bases not matched to a gene: 3. Germline assignment: CDR1 SGHRS and CDR2 YFSETQ. The CDR3 nucleotides read TGCGCCAGCAGCTTGGAAGGGACTATCAATGAGCAGTTCTTC. This sequence encodes CASSLEGTINEQFF.

The chain recombines TRBV6-5 with TRBJ2-7, with 10 bases fitting TRBD2. CDR1 is MNHEY and CDR2 is SVGAGI in the germline V gene. CDR3 length: 16 residues. V shed 4 bases, J shed 1 base, and the junction held 7 bases outside the gene matches. The CDR3 DNA reads TGTGCCAGCAGTTCGCCCGGGACTAGCGCGTCCTACGAGCAGTACTTC. Protein sequence: CASSSPGTSASYEQYF.

The chain employs TRBV9 and TRBJ2-2, with TRBD1 matching over 8 bases. V gave up 3 bases and J gave up 4 bases; unmatched junction bases: 8. CDR3 length equals 16 residues. In germline, CDR1 is SGDLS, CDR2 YYNGEE. CDR3 amino acids: CASSEPTGGFTGELFF. CDR3 sequence (DNA): TGTGCCAGCAGCGAGCCCACAGGGGGGTTCACCGGGGAGCTGTTTTTT.

The chain joins TRBV5-4 to TRBJ2-7; 7 bases agree with TRBD1. Germline V CDR1 and CDR2: SGHNT, YYREEE (reference sequence). The CDR3 extends over 15 amino acids. Germline trimming cut 0 bases from V and 5 bases from J; bases unmatched to any gene: 8. DNA of the CDR3: TGTGCCAGCAGCTTGGAGACAGGGAACGGTGACGAGCAGTACTTC. Translated, it gives CASSLETGNGDEQYF. Together with reference TRBV5-4 and TRBJ2-7, the CDR3 gives the full variable domain: ETGVTQSPTHLIKTRGQQVTLRCSSQSGHNTVSWYQQALGQGPQFIFQYYREEENGRGNFPPRFSGLQFPNYSSELNVNALELDDSALYLCASSLETGNGDEQYFGPGTRLTVT.

The CDR3 nucleotides read TGTGCCAGCAGCTTGACAGTAAATCAGCCCCAGCATTTT. Amino acid sequence: CASSLTVNQPQHF. The chain combines TRBV7-2 with TRBJ1-5, with TRBD1 as a possible D gene (5 bases). CDR3 length equals 13 residues. V lost 3 bases to trimming and J lost 4 bases, with 7 bases between them. Per the germline V gene, CDR1 is SGHTA and CDR2 is FQGNSA.

The J gene is TRBJ2-1, the V gene TRBV2; 7 nucleotides match TRBD2. This CDR3 spans 13 amino acids. The germline gives CDR1 SNHLY, CDR2 FYNNEI. V was clipped by 6 bases and J by 9 bases; unmatched bases: 8. CDR3 residues: CASRIRLAGEQFF. The DNA of the CDR3 is TGTGCCAGCAGGATTCGACTAGCTGGTGAGCAGTTCTTC. The variable domain in full, completed from reference TRBV2 and TRBJ2-1, reads EPEVTQTPSHQVTQMGQEVILRCVPISNHLYFYWYRQILGQKVEFLVSFYNNEISEKSEIFDDQFSVERPDGSNFTLKIRSTKLEDSAMYFCASRIRLAGEQFFGPGTRLTVL.

This sequence joins TRBV6-6 and TRBJ1-5; no clear D. V dropped 6 bases and J dropped 8 bases, with 17 bases sitting between them. Germline V CDR1 and CDR2: MNHNY, SVGAGI (reference sequence). The CDR3 is made up of 14 amino acids. The CDR3 sequence is CASSTALGIEPQHF. The CDR3 coding sequence is TGTGCCAGCAGCACCGCCTTGGGGATTGAGCCCCAGCATTTT.

The chain carries TRBV12-3 or TRBV12-4 and TRBJ1-5; D remains ambiguous. The V gene lost 3 bases and the J gene lost 5 bases, with 8 bases spanning the gap. The CDR3 runs to 13 residues. In DNA, the CDR3 is TGTGCCAGCAGTTTTAGACGGGATCAGCCCCAGCATTTT. Its translation is CASSFRRDQPQHF.

As for this clone: This sample also contains other DNA sequences that code for the same CDR3. The rearrangement uses TRBV9 and TRBJ1-4; the match to TRBD1 covers 8 bases. CDR1 is SGDLS and CDR2 is YYNGEE in the germline V gene. V lost 1 base to trimming and J lost 3 bases; unmatched junction nucleotides: 2. This CDR3 has 15 amino acids. CDR3 bases: TGTGCCAGCAGCGTACAGGGGGCCGCTAATGAAAAACTGTTTTTT. Translated, it gives CASSVQGAANEKLFF.

The chain carries TRBV11-2 and TRBJ1-2; D remains ambiguous. Per the germline V gene, CDR1 is SGHAT and CDR2 is FQNNGV. V lost 0 bases to trimming and J lost 3 bases, with 11 bases between them. The CDR3 sequence is 15 residues long. DNA for the CDR3: TGTGCCAGCAGCTTAGATCGACGGGGTGACTATGGCTACACCTTC. This sequence encodes CASSLDRRGDYGYTF.

The chain uses TRBV5-6 and TRBJ2-1; weak D call: TRBD2 (5 bases). Looked up from germline, CDR1 is SGHDT and CDR2 is YYEEEE. There are 12 residues in the CDR3. V dropped 1 base and J dropped 9 bases, with 8 bases sitting between them. In nucleotides, the CDR3 is TGTGCCAGCAGCTTGACTCGGGGTGAGCAGTTCTTC. Residues: CASSLTRGEQFF.

This chain uses TRBV19 with TRBJ1-1; weak D call: TRBD1 (6 bases). Germline CDR1 and CDR2: LNHDA and SQIVND (reference sequence). Trimming cost V 3 bases and J 11 bases, with 16 bases left between them. The CDR3 runs to 13 residues. The DNA for the CDR3 is TGTGCCAGTAGTATGGCGGGCAGGGGTGCTGCTTTCTTT. Protein sequence: CASSMAGRGAAFF.

This clone occurred a few times. The chain combines TRBV10-3 with TRBJ1-6, with D perhaps TRBD1 (5 bases). V was pared by 2 bases and J by 8 bases, with 13 bases between. This CDR3 is 15 amino acids long. Germline V CDR1 and CDR2: ENHRY, SYGVKD. In DNA, the CDR3 is TGTGCCATCAGTGAGGCCCGGGGCGCAGATTCACCCCTCCACTTT. Its translation is CAISEARGADSPLHF.

This clone was observed at least ten times. This CDR3 is CASGTALTGQLLYGYTF. CDR3 nucleotide sequence: TGTGCTAGTGGTACCGCCCTTACAGGACAGCTACTCTATGGCTACACCTTC. The chain is built from TRBV12-5 and TRBJ1-2, with D possibly being TRBD1 (6 bases). V was clipped by 5 bases and J by 4 bases, with 23 bases between them. Germline values: CDR1 LGHNT, CDR2 FRNRAP. The CDR3 contains 17 residues.

The chain carries TRBV27 and TRBJ1-6; D gene unclear. The CDR3 covers 14 residues. Between the trimmed V and J ends, which lost 1 base and 5 bases, there was a span of 6 bases. Looked up from germline, CDR1 is MNHEY and CDR2 is SMNVEV (reference sequence). CDR3 sequence: CASSLWQNNSPLHF. CDR3 DNA: TGTGCCAGCAGTTTATGGCAAAATAATTCACCCCTCCACTTT.

The V call is TRBV19, the J call TRBJ2-2, with 11 bases lining up with TRBD2. The junction had 7 bases not matched to a gene; V was cut back by 4 bases and J by 6 bases. CDR3 length: 16 residues. The germline V gene has CDR1 LNHDA and CDR2 SQIVND (reference sequence). The CDR3 loop is CASSTLAGAYAGELFF. The CDR3 nucleotides are TGTGCCAGTAGTACACTAGCGGGAGCTTATGCCGGGGAGCTGTTTTTT.

The chain is built from TRBV28 and TRBJ2-1; TRBD2 matches at 9 bases. The CDR3 sequence is 16 residues long. Germline CDR1 reads MDHEN; CDR2 reads SYDVKM. Losses at the gene ends were 4 bases for V and 2 bases for J; bases not matched to a gene: 6. CDR3 in DNA: TGTGCCAGCAGTTCCGTGGGCGGGAGGGCCTACAATGAGCAGTTCTTC. Translation: CASSSVGGRAYNEQFF.

The chain has TRBV29-1 and TRBJ1-1; D is perhaps TRBD1 (6 bases). Per the germline V gene, CDR1 is SQVTM and CDR2 is ANQGSEA. This CDR3 comprises 14 residues. V lost 5 bases and J 0 bases, leaving 13 bases between the germline ends. CDR3 protein: CSVQRGGVNTEAFF. The DNA for the CDR3 is TGCAGCGTTCAACGAGGGGGGGTGAACACTGAAGCTTTCTTT. Together with reference TRBV29-1 and TRBJ1-1, the CDR3 gives the full variable domain: SAVISQKPSRDICQRGTSLTIQCQVDSQVTMMFWYRQQPGQSLTLIATANQGSEATYESGFVIDKFPISRPNLTFSTLTVSNMSPEDSSIYLCSVQRGGVNTEAFFGQGTRLTVV.

The V and J genes are TRBV7-2 and TRBJ1-1, with 9 nucleotides matching TRBD1. Trimming at V came to 5 bases and at J to 4 bases, leaving 2 bases not matched to a gene. The germline gives CDR1 SGHTA, CDR2 FQGNSA. The CDR3 is 13 amino acids. Here the CDR3 reads CASSRQGVTEAFF. For the CDR3, the DNA is TGTGCCAGCAGCCGACAGGGGGTCACTGAAGCTTTCTTT.

The chain employs TRBV3-1 (or the pseudogene TRBV3-2) and TRBJ2-5, with no clear D. The CDR3 runs to 14 residues. V lost 1 base to trimming and J lost 2 bases, with 8 bases between them. Germline assignment: CDR1 LGHDT and CDR2 YNNKEL (reference sequence). This chain's CDR3 is CASSQGWRQETQYF. The DNA for the CDR3 is TGTGCCAGCAGCCAAGGATGGCGACAAGAGACCCAGTACTTC.

The V call is TRBV15, the J call TRBJ1-5; D is unresolved. The V end lost 2 bases, the J end lost 7 bases, and 6 bases lay between the germline ends. This CDR3 has 12 amino acids. Germline V gene sequence: CDR1 LNHNV, CDR2 YYDKDF (reference sequence). CDR3 residues: CATSRTRQPQHF. DNA of the CDR3: TGTGCCACCAGCAGAACCAGACAGCCCCAGCATTTT.

V gene TRBV9 combines with J gene TRBJ2-7; D not resolved. V shed 0 bases and J shed 6 bases, with 10 bases lying between them. CDR1 is SGDLS and CDR2 is YYNGEE in the germline V gene. The CDR3 is 13 residues long. The CDR3 nucleotides read TGTGCCAGCAGCGTAGACCCTATCGGCGAGCAGTACTTC. Residues: CASSVDPIGEQYF. Drawing the rest from reference TRBV9 and TRBJ2-7, the complete variable domain is DSGVTQTPKHLITATGQRVTLRCSPRSGDLSVYWYQQSLDQGLQFLIQYYNGEERAKGNILERFSAQQFPDLHSELNLSSLELGDSALYFCASSVDPIGEQYFGPGTRLTVT.

The rearrangement joins TRBV30 to TRBJ1-3; the match to TRBD1 covers 9 bases. V lost 2 bases to trimming and J lost 4 bases; unmatched junction nucleotides: 3. The CDR3 has 14 amino acids. Germline V gene data show CDR1 as GTSNPN and CDR2 as SVGIG (reference sequence). For the CDR3, the DNA is TGTGCCTGGAGTCGGACAGGGGAAGGAAACACCATATATTTT. This gives the protein CAWSRTGEGNTIYF.

The chain couples TRBV23-1 to TRBJ1-5; 8 bases map to TRBD1. TRBV23-1 is labeled an ORF, and its function is uncertain. This CDR3 has 18 amino acids. V shed 3 bases, J shed 6 bases, and the junction held 16 bases outside the gene matches. The CDR3 reads CASSQGQAKIARGQPQHF. In nucleotides, the CDR3 is TGCGCCAGCAGTCAGGGACAGGCCAAAATAGCAAGGGGTCAGCCCCAGCATTTT.

This clone was found once. The V gene is TRBV6-5, the J gene TRBJ1-1; D ambiguous. The V end lost 7 bases, the J end lost 0 bases, and 15 bases lay between the germline ends. Germline CDR1 MNHEY, CDR2 SVGAGI. There are 15 residues in the CDR3. The CDR3 DNA reads as TGTGCCAGCACCCCAACCGGGCCCATGAACACTGAAGCTTTCTTT. Protein product: CASTPTGPMNTEAFF.